These 32 T cell receptor beta chains share one sample of origin, sequenced in a study of T cell changes during pregnancy in multiple sclerosis (dated by TCRdb to the late 2010s). Receptor amplification or capture employed the immunoSEQ multiplex PCR assay. TCRdb carries this immuneACCESS record with in-frame sequences only. Its versions omit some clonotypes, under half of them owing to an unresolved V gene in the studies checked, with the rest unexplained. In this sample the table shows around 81,000 clones, just under 95% of which occur a single time. Jointly, the top ten make up about 4% of the sample. The sample was peripheral blood, taken after pregnancy. These receptors were obtained from a female donor in good health, enrolled as a control in a pregnancy study.

J is TRBJ2-2 and V is TRBV5-5, with TRBD1 matching over 8 bases. The J segment lost 7 bases and the V segment lost 3 bases, leaving 8 bases of the junction unmatched. Germline V CDR1 and CDR2: SGHKS, YYEKEE (reference sequence). The CDR3 has 15 amino acids. The CDR3 nucleotides are TGTGCCAGCAGCTATCCCGGGACAGGCTACGGGGAGCTGTTTTTT. This translates into CASSYPGTGYGELFF.

V usage is TRBV11-2 and J usage is TRBJ2-6; no clear D gene. The CDR3 covers 19 residues. The germline V gene has CDR1 SGHAT and CDR2 FQNNGV. V dropped 5 bases and J dropped 0 bases, with 20 bases sitting between them. CDR3 sequence reads: CASSPQSMWLDSGANVLTF. In DNA, the CDR3 is TGTGCCAGCAGCCCTCAGTCGATGTGGCTTGACTCTGGGGCCAACGTCCTGACTTTC. The whole variable domain, remainder taken from reference TRBV11-2 and TRBJ2-6, is EAGVAQSPRYKIIEKRQSVAFWCNPISGHATLYWYQQILGQGPKLLIQFQNNGVVDDSQLPKDRFSAERLKGVDSTLKIQPAKLEDSAVYLCASSPQSMWLDSGANVLTFGAGSRLTVL.

V and J are TRBV5-1 and TRBJ2-1, with 8 nucleotides matching TRBD2. Losses at the gene ends were 2 bases for V and 4 bases for J; bases not matched to a gene: 5. Germline CDR1 and CDR2: SGHRS and YFSETQ. The CDR3 totals 15 residues. The CDR3 nucleotides are TGCGCCAGCAGCTTAGGCGGGGGGTCATACAATGAGCAGTTCTTC. Its protein product is CASSLGGGSYNEQFF.

This chain connects TRBV5-1 to TRBJ1-2, with 8 bases lining up with TRBD1. The CDR3 is 14 residues long. V lost 4 bases and J lost 5; bases outside the gene matches: 7. Germline CDR1 and CDR2: SGHRS and YFSETQ. The CDR3, as DNA: TGCGCCAGCAGCCCTCCAGGGGGCGTTTATGGCTACACCTTC. It is translated as CASSPPGGVYGYTF.

This clone occurred once. The V gene is TRBV6-5, the J gene TRBJ1-2, with 7 bases that match TRBD1. After removal of 5 bases from V and 0 bases from J, the junction contained 6 bases not matched to a gene. Germline values: CDR1 MNHEY, CDR2 SVGAGI. The CDR3 loop spans 15 amino acids. The chain's CDR3 is CASSQTGITNYGYTF. The CDR3 nucleotides read TGTGCCAGCAGTCAGACAGGGATCACTAACTATGGCTACACCTTC.

This clone was seen just once. The rearrangement joins TRBV18 to TRBJ2-5; D not certain. CDR3 length: 14 amino acids. V was pared by 1 base and J by 1 base, with 7 bases between. Germline V gene data show CDR1 as KGHSH and CDR2 as LQKENI. This chain's CDR3 is CASSPLSSQETQYF. DNA of the CDR3: TGTGCCAGCTCACCACTTTCATCCCAAGAGACCCAGTACTTC.

The chain recombines TRBV11-2 with TRBJ1-1; D may be TRBD1 (5 bases). The germline V gene encodes CDR1 SGHAT and CDR2 FQNNGV. CDR3 length: 14 residues. V was shortened by 2 bases and J by 4 bases, with 11 bases between the two germline ends. CDR3 DNA: TGTGCCAGCAGCTTATCCCAGGGAAGCACTGAAGCTTTCTTT. Encoded protein: CASSLSQGSTEAFF.

This sequence joins TRBV6-5 and TRBJ2-2, with D perhaps TRBD2 (5 bases). Germline CDR1 and CDR2: MNHEY and SVGAGI. V was pared by 3 bases and J by 6 bases, with 8 bases between. There are 13 residues in the CDR3. The CDR3: CASSYYGAGELFF. In nucleotides, the CDR3 is TGTGCCAGCAGTTATTACGGGGCCGGGGAGCTGTTTTTT.

The V gene is TRBV29-1, the J gene TRBJ1-1; no definite D call. This CDR3 region has 12 residues. Deletions cut 7 bases from V and 3 bases from J, with 12 bases between. Germline V lookup: CDR1 SQVTM, CDR2 ANQGSEA. CDR3 loop: CSGAHSDTEAFF. The CDR3 DNA reads TGCAGCGGCGCCCACTCTGACACTGAAGCTTTCTTT.

CDR3 sequence: CASSIAGQEGSYEQYF. CDR3 DNA sequence: TGTGCCAGTAGTATAGCGGGACAGGAGGGGTCCTACGAGCAGTACTTC. The chain has TRBV19 and TRBJ2-7; TRBD1 matches 8 bases. With V trimmed by 1 base and J by 1 base, 6 bases remained unmatched. The CDR3 has 16 amino acids. Per germline, CDR1 LNHDA and CDR2 SQIVND (reference sequence).

The chain couples TRBV27 to TRBJ1-2; 8 bases fit TRBD1. Germline CDR1 is MNHEY and CDR2 is SMNVEV (reference sequence). The CDR3 is made up of 13 amino acids. With V trimmed by 6 bases and J by 8 bases, 8 bases remained unmatched. The CDR3 sequence is CASSPGQAMGYTF. For the CDR3, the DNA is TGTGCCAGCAGCCCGGGACAGGCTATGGGCTACACCTTC.

The J gene is TRBJ1-2, the V gene TRBV5-6; D might be TRBD1 (5 bases). Germline V gene sequence: CDR1 SGHDT, CDR2 YYEEEE. V was pared by 3 bases and J by 3 bases, with 9 bases between. The CDR3 consists of 13 residues. The CDR3 is CASSSQDYYGYTF. CDR3 coding DNA: TGTGCCAGCAGCTCACAGGATTACTATGGCTACACCTTC.

The chain links TRBV5-5 to TRBJ2-3, with D perhaps TRBD2 (5 bases). Germline V CDR1 and CDR2: SGHKS, YYEKEE (reference sequence). This CDR3 is built from 17 residues. V lost 4 bases and J 1 base, leaving 19 bases between the germline ends. The chain's CDR3 is CASSTDPNVGGTDTQYF. For the CDR3, the DNA is TGTGCCAGCAGCACGGACCCTAATGTGGGAGGCACAGATACGCAGTATTTT.

This chain joins TRBV5-4 and TRBJ2-1; TRBD2 matches at 8 bases. There are 14 residues in the CDR3. V was pared by 2 bases and J by 12 bases, with 10 bases of the junction left unmatched. CDR1 and CDR2 (germline): SGHNT, YYREEE (reference sequence). The CDR3 nucleotides are TGTGCCAGCAGCTTACTAGCGGAGGGTCTTGGGCAGTTCTTC. This gives the protein CASSLLAEGLGQFF.

This rearrangement joins TRBV6-6 to TRBJ1-1; tentative D call: TRBD1 (6 bases). The CDR3 is 13 amino acids. Trimming removed 5 bases from V and 5 bases from J, with 12 bases in between. Germline CDR1 MNHNY, CDR2 SVGAGI (reference sequence). The CDR3 region has the DNA TGTGCCAGCAGTACTAACAGGGTGACTGAAGCTTTCTTT. It encodes CASSTNRVTEAFF.

This chain connects TRBV7-2 to TRBJ2-5; 10 bases agree with TRBD2. The trim removed 5 bases at V and 2 bases at J, leaving 5 bases unmatched. The CDR3 extends over 15 amino acids. The V gene's germline CDR1 is SGHTA and CDR2 FQGNSA. CDR3 amino acids: CASSPGLAVQETQYF. CDR3 coding DNA: TGTGCCAGCAGCCCCGGACTAGCGGTTCAAGAGACCCAGTACTTC. The variable domain in full, with the rest retrieved from reference TRBV7-2 and TRBJ2-5, is GAGVSQSPSNKVTEKGKDVELRCDPISGHTALYWYRQSLGQGLEFLIYFQGNSAPDKSGLPSDRFSAERTGGSVSTLTIQRTQQEDSAVYLCASSPGLAVQETQYFGPGTRLLVL.

This clone occurred a few times. This chain joins TRBV19 and TRBJ1-1, with D possibly TRBD1 on 6 matching bases. V was pared by 0 bases and J by 5 bases, with 16 bases between. The CDR3 runs 16 residues. Per the germline V gene, CDR1 is LNHDA and CDR2 is SQIVND (reference sequence). CDR3 in DNA: TGTGCCAGTAGTATAGAGCTAGGGACGAGGGGGACTGAAGCTTTCTTT. It translates to CASSIELGTRGTEAFF.

Points on this clone: At one end, the junction sequence differs from germline, possibly due to a read error. CDR3 sequence (DNA): TGTGCCAGCAGTTTGGGACAGGGTAACCATGAGCAGTTCTTC. Its protein product is CASSLGQGNHEQFF. J is TRBJ2-1 and V is TRBV5-4; 9 bases line up with TRBD1. The CDR3 sequence is 14 residues long. Per the germline V gene, CDR1 is SGHNT and CDR2 is YYREEE (reference sequence).

CDR3 in DNA: TGTGCCAGCAGCGCTACTAGCTCTGGGGCCAACGTCCTGACTTTC. Translation gives CASSATSSGANVLTF. The chain is built from TRBV6-4 and TRBJ2-6; D is perhaps TRBD2 (5 bases). The V and J ends lost 6 bases and 0 bases respectively, with 9 bases between them. Germline values: CDR1 MRHNA, CDR2 SNTAGT. The CDR3 loop spans 15 amino acids.

CDR3 nucleotide sequence: TGTGCCAGCAGTAAGGGGGCAGTTGAAAAACTGTTTTTT. It specifies CASSKGAVEKLFF. The J gene is TRBJ1-4, the V gene TRBV27; the match to TRBD1 covers 7 bases. J lost 7 bases, V lost 5 bases, and 4 bases had no gene match. This CDR3 is built from 13 residues. CDR1 is MNHEY and CDR2 is SMNVEV in the germline V gene (reference sequence).

The sample holds a few counts of this clone. The V call is TRBV28, the J call TRBJ1-6, with D possibly matching TRBD1 (6 bases). Between the trimmed V and J ends, which lost 8 bases and 10 bases, there was a span of 15 bases. Germline-derived CDR1 and CDR2 are MDHEN and SYDVKM. This CDR3 has 13 amino acids. The CDR3 DNA is TGTGCCAGCCTACAGATCAGGGGCTCACCCCTCCACTTT. The encoded protein is CASLQIRGSPLHF.

The chain is built from TRBV18 and TRBJ2-7, with TRBD2 identical over 9 bases. Trimming removed 4 bases from V and 2 bases from J; junction bases left unmatched: 9. Germline V gives CDR1 KGHSH, CDR2 LQKENI. The CDR3 is 16 amino acids. In DNA, the CDR3 is TGTGCCAGCTCACGGGACGGCGGGGGGGCCGCCTACGAGCAGTACTTC. Amino acids: CASSRDGGGAAYEQYF.

The chain employs TRBV6-1 and TRBJ1-1, with 9 bases identical to TRBD1. Germline CDR1 reads MNHNS; CDR2 reads SASEGT. Losses at the gene ends were 10 bases for V and 3 bases for J; bases not matched to a gene: 9. The length of the CDR3 is 14 residues. CDR3 amino acids: CANRRTGDYTEAFF. DNA of the CDR3: TGTGCCAACCGGAGGACAGGGGATTACACTGAAGCTTTCTTT.

This chain joins TRBV18 and TRBJ2-5, with D possibly TRBD1 on 6 matching bases. The CDR3 contains 15 residues. CDR1 and CDR2 (germline): KGHSH, LQKENI. V was pared by 1 base and J by 5 bases, with 14 bases between. The CDR3, as DNA: TGTGCCAGCTCACCACTGGGGGCCACCGCGGAGACCCAGTACTTC. Amino acids: CASSPLGATAETQYF.

The chain is built from TRBV6-1 and TRBJ2-7, with a weak D call TRBD1 (6 bases). V was trimmed by 1 base and J by 3 bases, leaving 13 bases between them. From germline, CDR1 is MNHNS and CDR2 SASEGT. There are 15 residues in the CDR3. CDR3 in DNA: TGTGCCAGCAGTGAAGGAGGCCAGGGGCTCTACGAGCAGTACTTC. Its translation: CASSEGGQGLYEQYF.

V is TRBV4-1 and J is TRBJ1-5; D gene uncertain. Germline V gene lookup returns CDR1 MGHRA and CDR2 YSYEKL. Trimming left V 1 base short and J 6 bases short, with 13 bases between. The CDR3 contains 15 residues. The CDR3 DNA sequence: TGCGCCAGCAGCCAAGTTTTCGGGGAGAGTCAGCCCCAGCATTTT. Amino acid sequence: CASSQVFGESQPQHF.

V and J are TRBV25-1 and TRBJ2-5; 7 nucleotides agree with TRBD1. CDR3 length: 15 amino acids. Germline-derived CDR1 and CDR2 are MGHDK and SYGVNS. V lost 6 bases and J lost 0; bases outside the gene matches: 7. CDR3 protein: CASRGGGWYQETQYF. In DNA, the CDR3 is TGTGCCAGCAGAGGGGGCGGGTGGTACCAAGAGACCCAGTACTTC.

The chain recombines TRBV14 with TRBJ1-2; no reliable D call. V gave up 0 bases and J gave up 4 bases, with 12 bases separating them. The CDR3 spans 15 residues. CDR1 is SGHDN and CDR2 is FVKESK in the germline V gene. This chain's CDR3 is CASSQDGGALYGYTF. CDR3 bases: TGTGCCAGCAGCCAAGATGGAGGAGCTCTCTATGGCTACACCTTC.

This clone has just one count. The chain recombines TRBV6-1 with TRBJ1-5; the D is unclear. The germline V gene has CDR1 MNHNS and CDR2 SASEGT. CDR3 length: 13 amino acids. V lost 4 bases and J 0 bases, leaving 4 bases between the germline ends. This chain's CDR3 is CASSVNSNQPQHF. The CDR3 bases are TGTGCCAGCAGTGTTAATAGCAATCAGCCCCAGCATTTT.

The genes are TRBV27 and TRBJ1-1; D might be TRBD1 (5 bases). The CDR3 sequence is 14 residues long. Trimming stripped 8 bases from V and 5 bases from J, with 18 bases between. Germline-derived CDR1 and CDR2 are MNHEY and SMNVEV (reference sequence). In DNA, the CDR3 is TGTGCCAGCGGATTCGGGGGGTTAGGGACTGAAGCTTTCTTT. Amino acids: CASGFGGLGTEAFF.

The chain has TRBV4-1 and TRBJ1-4; 8 nucleotides line up with TRBD1. V was pared by 3 bases and J by 6 bases, with 6 bases of the junction left unmatched. This CDR3 has 15 amino acids. Germline V gene lookup returns CDR1 MGHRA and CDR2 YSYEKL. The CDR3, as DNA: TGCGCCAGCAGCCAGCAGGGGGCGCGGTATGAAAAACTGTTTTTT. Translation: CASSQQGARYEKLFF.

This chain connects TRBV27 to TRBJ1-1, with 7 nucleotides matching TRBD1. V lost 2 bases to trimming and J lost 2 bases; unmatched junction nucleotides: 8. This CDR3 region has 16 residues. In germline, CDR1 is MNHEY, CDR2 SMNVEV (reference sequence). As DNA, the CDR3 is TGTGCCAGCAGTTTACGGCAGGGGGAAGTAAACACTGAAGCTTTCTTT. Protein sequence: CASSLRQGEVNTEAFF.